This paragraph covers one T cell receptor (beta chain) sequence. Its cognate antigen is unknown. Timing groups of about 4 and about 12 weeks for second doses were pooled. This sample was included in a study of T cell responses to AZD1222 COVID-19 vaccine. Trimming took off 5 bases at V and 5 bases at J, with 13 bases between the two ends. In germline, CDR1 is SGHTA, CDR2 FQGNSA. This CDR3 comprises 14 residues. Study-wide points: Sampling that yielded the repertoires occurred only after the peak T cell response. With two AZD1222 doses given, Spike-specific TCR breadth and depth both rose. Reportedly, nearly half the spike-specific TCRs target unmutated variant regions.

TCRdb's copy holds only in-frame clones and misses some; the assay was immunoSEQ multiplex PCR. The profile shows 95,000 to 150,000 clones, around 92% of them singletons. The TCR was taken from an adult who received the AZD1222 COVID-19 vaccine. This chain links TRBV7-2 with TRBJ1-5; TRBD1 is a possible D gene (6 bases). Sequenced here: peripheral blood, sampled 28 days after the second AZD1222 dose. Here the CDR3 DNA reads TGTGCCAGCAGCCGCAGGGGAACCGATCAGCCCCAGCATTTT. The encoded protein is CASSRRGTDQPQHF.